The rows below give T cell receptor beta chains drawn from one sample of a study of shared clonotypes between healthy human individuals. Sequenced by immunoSEQ multiplex PCR; TCRdb stores in-frame clones only, minus some. This table has around 2.3 million clones, under 97% appearing once. Material: naive CD4+ T cells sorted from blood. Receptor source: a man aged 18-30 years in good health. Each CDR3 is given with its conserved first and last residue. The D gene is left open where the match is weak. Clone size, where shown, is once, few, many, or a class for clones that have expanded.

d_call,clone_size,j_call,v_call,cdr3_nt,cdr3_aa
TRBD1,NA,TRBJ1-2,TRBV5-6,TGTGCCAGCAGCCTGACAGGGTACGAGGGTAGAGGCTACACCTTC,CASSLTGYEGRGYTF
NA,NA,TRBJ1-6,TRBV7-2,TGTGCCAGCAGCTTACAGGGTGGAGGTTCACCCCTCCACTTT,CASSLQGGGSPLHF
NA,NA,TRBJ2-5,TRBV7-9,TGTGCCAGCAGTCGGGGGTACCAAGAGACCCAGTACTTC,CASSRGYQETQYF
TRBD1,NA,TRBJ1-1,TRBV6-6,TGTGCCAGCAGACCGGGACAGGGGGCTGCTTTCTTT,CASRPGQGAAFF
TRBD2,NA,TRBJ2-5,TRBV5-1,TGCGCCAGCAGCTTAGCGGGAGGTGGAGAGACCCAGTACTTC,CASSLAGGGETQYF
NA,NA,TRBJ2-7,TRBV6-1,TGTGCCAGCACGGATACCTACGAGCAGTACTTC,CASTDTYEQYF
NA,NA,TRBJ1-1,TRBV20-1,TGCAGTGCTATCGCAGGGACGCAAGCTTTCTTT,CSAIAGTQAFF
NA,NA,TRBJ2-7,TRBV7-6,TGTGCCAGCAGCTTGGGGGCCCACTCCTACGAGCAGTACTTC,CASSLGAHSYEQYF
TRBD1,NA,TRBJ2-4,TRBV19,TGTGCCACTAGGGACAGGGGGACCATTCAGTACTTC,CATRDRGTIQYF
TRBD1,NA,TRBJ1-1,TRBV9,TGTGCCAGCAGCCTCGGGGACAGGGGCACTGAAGCTTTCTTT,CASSLGDRGTEAFF
NA,NA,TRBJ1-6,TRBV6-5,TGTGCCACAGCACGGGCACAGGCTTCACCCCTCCACTTT,CATARAQASPLHF
NA,once,TRBJ1-2,TRBV19,TGTGCCAGTTGCCAGGATAACTATGGCTACACCTTC,CASCQDNYGYTF
NA,NA,TRBJ2-5,TRBV7-6,TGTGCCAGCAGCTTAGGAGGGCTGGGGGGAGAGACCCAGTACTTC,CASSLGGLGGETQYF
TRBD1,NA,TRBJ1-2,TRBV4-3,TGCGCCAGCAGCCAAGTAGGGACAGCCAATTATGGCTACACCTTC,CASSQVGTANYGYTF
TRBD2,NA,TRBJ2-3,TRBV5-1,TGCGCCAGCAGCCCCGGGACTAGCGGGAGGGTCCCAGATACGCAGTATTTT,CASSPGTSGRVPDTQYF
NA,NA,TRBJ2-7,TRBV27,TGTGCCAGCAGTTTAAAATCAGGCCATTCCTACGAGCAGTACTTC,CASSLKSGHSYEQYF
TRBD2,NA,TRBJ2-3,TRBV10-1,TGCGCCAGCAGTGACTCTAGCGGGGTGTTGTCAGATACGCAGTATTTT,CASSDSSGVLSDTQYF
TRBD1,NA,TRBJ1-2,TRBV7-3,TGTGCCAGCAGCTTAAGTCGGACAGGAGTTTACACCTTC,CASSLSRTGVYTF
NA,NA,TRBJ1-5,TRBV6-1,TGTGCCAGCACCTGGACAGTTAGCAATCAGCCCCAGCATTTT,CASTWTVSNQPQHF
NA,NA,TRBJ2-7,TRBV18,TGTGCCAGCTCACAACTGATAAGCTCCTACGAGCAGTACTTC,CASSQLISSYEQYF
NA,NA,TRBJ2-7,TRBV6-5,TGTGCCAGCAGTTACTCTCTCCCCCCAGCGGTCGGGGTGCAGTACTTC,CASSYSLPPAVGVQYF
NA,NA,TRBJ2-2,TRBV2,TGTGCCAGCAGTGAAGCCGCGGGACCACGGGGTACCGGGGAGCTGTTTTTT,CASSEAAGPRGTGELFF
TRBD1,NA,TRBJ2-7,TRBV7-8,TGTGCCAGCAGCTTAAGGCTCCAGGGGGCCCTCTACGAGCAGTACTTC,CASSLRLQGALYEQYF